This TCR beta chain was documented in a study of T-cell reconstitution after alpha-beta-depleted transplantation in children. Study-wide findings and caveats: Hyperexpanded clones declined; after one year, newly produced T cells mostly supplied diversity. It was surviving recipient T cells and thymic progenitors that gave some patients high TCRbeta diversity at day 60.

Molecular barcoding with unique molecular identifiers was used for the TCRbeta library. MiXCR, run by TCRdb on the PCR reads, gives a single entry per CDR3 protein. The table records about 980,000 distinct CDR3 sequences, about 29% of them present only once. Of note for this clonotype: Its antigen remains unidentified.

The CDR3 length is 18 residues. From germline, CDR1 is SGDLS and CDR2 YYNGEE. V gave up 0 bases and J gave up 6 bases, with 21 bases separating them. This TCR came from a boy less than two years old who had a stem cell transplant for SCID, so the T cells may come from the graft donor. The chain recombines TRBV9 with TRBJ2-2; weak D call: TRBD2 (5 bases). The sequencing here drew on PBMCs, mostly from graft donor cells, taken 360 days after TCRalphabeta/CD19-depleted stem cell transplant. For the CDR3, the DNA is TGTGCCAGCAGCGTAGCCCCCGGGTTGAGGGAAGGGTCCGGGGAGCTGTTTTTT. Encoded protein: CASSVAPGLREGSGELFF. Complete variable domain (other parts from reference TRBV9 and TRBJ2-2): DSGVTQTPKHLITATGQRVTLRCSPRSGDLSVYWYQQSLDQGLQFLIQYYNGEERAKGNILERFSAQQFPDLHSELNLSSLELGDSALYFCASSVAPGLREGSGELFFGEGSRLTVL.